This T cell receptor (beta chain) derives from a study of vaccination and CD4 T cells after COVID-19. The overall study: Overlapping spike peptides from SARS-CoV-2, HCoV-NL63, HCoV-OC43 and HCoV-229E served to stimulate the cells. Points from the study as a whole: 304 of 307 vaccine-specific clones from convalescent patients were spike mono-reactive.

This clonotype is labeled as medium-sized. What it binds is not known. Germline V gives CDR1 MNHEY, CDR2 SVGAGI. The CDR3 has 16 amino acids. Trimming at V came to 4 bases and at J to 7 bases, leaving 7 bases not matched to a gene. Indicated treatment: roughly ten-day PBMC culture with coronavirus spike peptide pools or control peptides (ViraFEST assay). The Oncomine TCR Beta short-read assay was applied to DNA of cultured CD4+ T cells. TCRdb reanalysed the PCR reads using MiXCR and keeps one entry per CDR3 protein. The table has roughly 8,300 distinct CDR3 sequences, over 50% seen once. The source was cultured CD4+ T cells from blood, collected after SARS-CoV-2 vaccination. The chain links TRBV6-5 to TRBJ2-2; 12 bases match TRBD2. The TCR sequence derives from a human donor with COVID-19. The CDR3 DNA reads TGTGCCAGCAGTTGGACTAGCGGGGCTCGGGGCGGGGAGCTGTTTTTT. As protein: CASSWTSGARGGELFF.